One T cell receptor beta chain is described in this entry. The antigen is undetermined. The data were obtained in a study of cytotoxic CD8 clonotypes in ibrutinib-treated CLL. Background on the study: About 24 partial and 2 complete responses; at median about 70 months, roughly 15 remitted, about twelve progressed.

The germline V and J ends were trimmed by 7 bases and 0 bases, with 10 bases remaining between them. CDR3 size: 14 residues. From germline, CDR1 is LNHDA and CDR2 SQIVND (reference sequence). Findings and limits, study-wide: Public clonotypes were rare and shrank or held steady on treatment.

TCRdb keeps only in-frame clones here, not all; method: immunoSEQ multiplex PCR. This table has under 300,000 clones, approximately 79% appearing once. This chain connects TRBV19 to TRBJ1-3; no definite D call. Sequenced here: PBMCs, sampled at disease progression, from a patient treated with ibrutinib. This receptor was obtained from a human donor with chronic lymphocytic leukemia. The CDR3 bases are TGTGCCAGTAAGCAAACCTACTCTGGAAACACCATATATTTT. Its protein is CASKQTYSGNTIYF.